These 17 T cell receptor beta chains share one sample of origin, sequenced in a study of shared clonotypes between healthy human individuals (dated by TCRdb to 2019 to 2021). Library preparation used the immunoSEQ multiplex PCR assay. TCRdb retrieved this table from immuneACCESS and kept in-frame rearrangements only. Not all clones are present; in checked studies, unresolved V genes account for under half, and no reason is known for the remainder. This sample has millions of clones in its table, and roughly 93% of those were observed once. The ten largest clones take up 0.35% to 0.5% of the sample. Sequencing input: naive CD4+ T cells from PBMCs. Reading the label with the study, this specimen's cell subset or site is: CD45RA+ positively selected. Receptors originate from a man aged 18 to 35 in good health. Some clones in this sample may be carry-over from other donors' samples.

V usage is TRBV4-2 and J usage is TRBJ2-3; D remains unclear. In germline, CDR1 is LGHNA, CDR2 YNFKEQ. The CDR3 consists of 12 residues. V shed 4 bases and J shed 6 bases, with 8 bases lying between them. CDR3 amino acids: CASSPRLDTQYF. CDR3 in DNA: TGTGCCAGCAGCCCGCGACTGGATACGCAGTATTTT.

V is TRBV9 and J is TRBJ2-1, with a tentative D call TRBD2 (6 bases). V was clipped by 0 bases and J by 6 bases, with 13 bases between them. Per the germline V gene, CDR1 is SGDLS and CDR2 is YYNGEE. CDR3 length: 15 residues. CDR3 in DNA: TGTGCCAGCAGCGTAGTCGGAGGAGGGGTCAATGAGCAGTTCTTC. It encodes CASSVVGGGVNEQFF. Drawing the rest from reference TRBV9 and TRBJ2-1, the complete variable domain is DSGVTQTPKHLITATGQRVTLRCSPRSGDLSVYWYQQSLDQGLQFLIQYYNGEERAKGNILERFSAQQFPDLHSELNLSSLELGDSALYFCASSVVGGGVNEQFFGPGTRLTVL.

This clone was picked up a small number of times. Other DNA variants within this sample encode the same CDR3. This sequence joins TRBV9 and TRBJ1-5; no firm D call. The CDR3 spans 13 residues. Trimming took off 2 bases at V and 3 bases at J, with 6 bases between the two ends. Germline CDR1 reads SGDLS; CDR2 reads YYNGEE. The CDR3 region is CASSVDPNQPQHF. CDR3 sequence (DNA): TGTGCCAGCAGCGTCGACCCCAATCAGCCCCAGCATTTT. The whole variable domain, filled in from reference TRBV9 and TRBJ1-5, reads DSGVTQTPKHLITATGQRVTLRCSPRSGDLSVYWYQQSLDQGLQFLIQYYNGEERAKGNILERFSAQQFPDLHSELNLSSLELGDSALYFCASSVDPNQPQHFGDGTRLSIL.

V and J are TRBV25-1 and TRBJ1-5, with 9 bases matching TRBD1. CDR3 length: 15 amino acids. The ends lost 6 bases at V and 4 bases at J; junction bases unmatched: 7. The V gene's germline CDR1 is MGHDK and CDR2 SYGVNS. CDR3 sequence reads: CASRAGTGWNQPQHF. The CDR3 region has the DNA TGTGCCAGCAGGGCCGGGACAGGGTGGAATCAGCCCCAGCATTTT.

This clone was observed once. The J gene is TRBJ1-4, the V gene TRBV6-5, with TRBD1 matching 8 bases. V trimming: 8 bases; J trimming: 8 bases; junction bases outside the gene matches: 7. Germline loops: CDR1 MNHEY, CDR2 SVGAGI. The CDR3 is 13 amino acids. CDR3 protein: CASGNRGNEKLFF. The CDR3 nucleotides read TGTGCCAGCGGGAACAGGGGGAACGAAAAACTGTTTTTT.

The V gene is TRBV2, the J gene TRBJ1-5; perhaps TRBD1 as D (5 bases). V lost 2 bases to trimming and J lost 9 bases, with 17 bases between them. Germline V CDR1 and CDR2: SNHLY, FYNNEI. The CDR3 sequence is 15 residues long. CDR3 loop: CASSESRDGKGPQHF. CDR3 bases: TGTGCCAGCAGTGAATCTCGGGACGGCAAAGGGCCCCAGCATTTT.

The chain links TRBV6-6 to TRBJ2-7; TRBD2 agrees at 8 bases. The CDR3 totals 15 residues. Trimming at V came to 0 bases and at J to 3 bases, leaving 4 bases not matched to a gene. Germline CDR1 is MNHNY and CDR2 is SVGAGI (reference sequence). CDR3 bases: TGTGCCAGCAGTTACTCAAGCGGGAGTTTCTACGAGCAGTACTTC. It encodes CASSYSSGSFYEQYF.

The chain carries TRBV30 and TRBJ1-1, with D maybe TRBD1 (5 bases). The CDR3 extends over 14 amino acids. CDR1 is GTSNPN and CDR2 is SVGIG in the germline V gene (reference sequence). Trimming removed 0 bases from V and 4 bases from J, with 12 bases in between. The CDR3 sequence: CAWSVFPGRTEAFF. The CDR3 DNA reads TGTGCCTGGAGTGTCTTCCCAGGGCGCACTGAAGCTTTCTTT.

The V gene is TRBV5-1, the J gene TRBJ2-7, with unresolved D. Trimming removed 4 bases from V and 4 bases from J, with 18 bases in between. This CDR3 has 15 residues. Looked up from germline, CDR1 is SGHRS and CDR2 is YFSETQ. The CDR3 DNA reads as TGCGCCAGCAGCCAAGATATGTCAGAAATTTACGAGCAGTACTTC. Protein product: CASSQDMSEIYEQYF.

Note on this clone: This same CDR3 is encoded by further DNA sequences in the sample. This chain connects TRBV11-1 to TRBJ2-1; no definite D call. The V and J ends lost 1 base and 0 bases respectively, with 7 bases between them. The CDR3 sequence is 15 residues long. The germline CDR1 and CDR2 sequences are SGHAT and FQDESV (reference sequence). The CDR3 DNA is TGTGCCAGCAGCTTAGATAGGGACTCCTACAATGAGCAGTTCTTC. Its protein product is CASSLDRDSYNEQFF.

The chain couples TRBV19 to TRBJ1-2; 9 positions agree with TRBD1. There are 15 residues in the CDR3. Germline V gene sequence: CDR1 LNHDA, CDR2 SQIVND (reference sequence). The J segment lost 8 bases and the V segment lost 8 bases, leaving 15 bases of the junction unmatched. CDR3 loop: CASDPGQGLKWGYTF. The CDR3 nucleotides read TGTGCCAGTGACCCGGGACAGGGCCTGAAGTGGGGCTACACCTTC.

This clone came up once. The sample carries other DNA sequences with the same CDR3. CDR3 in DNA: TGTGCCAGCAGTTCCCGGGGACAGGCTTACAATGAGCAGTTCTTC. This codes for CASSSRGQAYNEQFF. The V and J genes are TRBV28 and TRBJ2-1, with 8 bases fitting TRBD1. This CDR3 contains 15 residues. The junction had 6 bases not matched to a gene; V was cut back by 4 bases and J by 4 bases. CDR1 is MDHEN and CDR2 is SYDVKM in the germline V gene.

CDR3 amino acids: CASSYSMSSYEQYF. For the CDR3, the DNA is TGTGCCAGCAGTTACTCGATGTCCTCCTACGAGCAGTACTTC. This rearrangement joins TRBV6-5 to TRBJ2-7, with D uncertain. The V and J ends lost 0 bases and 0 bases respectively, with 6 bases between them. This CDR3 contains 14 residues. In germline, CDR1 is MNHEY, CDR2 SVGAGI.

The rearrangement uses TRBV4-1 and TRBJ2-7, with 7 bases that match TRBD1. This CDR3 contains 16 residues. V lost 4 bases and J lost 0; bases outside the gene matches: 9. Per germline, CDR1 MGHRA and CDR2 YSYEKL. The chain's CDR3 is CASSPLPRGSSYEQYF. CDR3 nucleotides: TGCGCCAGCAGCCCACTACCCAGGGGGAGCTCCTACGAGCAGTACTTC.

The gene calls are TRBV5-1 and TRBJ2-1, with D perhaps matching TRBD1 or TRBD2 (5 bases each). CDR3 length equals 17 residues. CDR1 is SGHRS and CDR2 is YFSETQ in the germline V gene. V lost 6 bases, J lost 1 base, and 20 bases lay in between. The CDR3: CASKNAEGHKSYNEQFF. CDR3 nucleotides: TGCGCCAGCAAAAACGCCGAGGGGCATAAGTCCTACAATGAGCAGTTCTTC.

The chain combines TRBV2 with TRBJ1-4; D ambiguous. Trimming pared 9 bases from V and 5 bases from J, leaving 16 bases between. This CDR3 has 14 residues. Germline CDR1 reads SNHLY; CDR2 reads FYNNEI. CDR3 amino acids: CASSSGLDNEKLFF. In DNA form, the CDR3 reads TGTGCCAGTTCTTCCGGACTCGACAATGAAAAACTGTTTTTT.

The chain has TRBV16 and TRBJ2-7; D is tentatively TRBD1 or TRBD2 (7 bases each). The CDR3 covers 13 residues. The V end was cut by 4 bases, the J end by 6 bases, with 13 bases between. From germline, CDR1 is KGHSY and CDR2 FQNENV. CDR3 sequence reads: CASSPGGGPEQYF. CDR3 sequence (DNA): TGTGCCAGCAGCCCAGGGGGAGGGCCCGAGCAGTACTTC.